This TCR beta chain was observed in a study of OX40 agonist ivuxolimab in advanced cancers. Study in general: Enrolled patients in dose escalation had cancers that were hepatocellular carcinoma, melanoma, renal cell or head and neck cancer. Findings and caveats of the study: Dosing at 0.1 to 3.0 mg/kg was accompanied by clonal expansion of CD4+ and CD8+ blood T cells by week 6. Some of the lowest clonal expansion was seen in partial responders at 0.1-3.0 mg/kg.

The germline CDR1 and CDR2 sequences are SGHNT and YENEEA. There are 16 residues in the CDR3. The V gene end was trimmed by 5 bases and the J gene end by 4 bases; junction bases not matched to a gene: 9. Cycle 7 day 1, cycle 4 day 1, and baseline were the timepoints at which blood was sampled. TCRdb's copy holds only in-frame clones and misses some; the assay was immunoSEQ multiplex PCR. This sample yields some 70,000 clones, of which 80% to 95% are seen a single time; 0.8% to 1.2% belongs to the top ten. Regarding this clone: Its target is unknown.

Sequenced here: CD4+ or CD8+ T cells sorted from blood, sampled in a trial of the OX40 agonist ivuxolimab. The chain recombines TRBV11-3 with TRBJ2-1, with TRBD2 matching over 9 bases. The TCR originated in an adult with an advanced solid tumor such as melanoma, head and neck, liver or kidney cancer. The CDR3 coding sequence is TGTGCCAGCAGCCCCTTAACGAGCGGGAGGTACAATGAGCAGTTCTTC. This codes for CASSPLTSGRYNEQFF.